This TCR beta chain was captured by sequencing in a study of blood T cell repertoires in COVID-19 (dated by TCRdb to the early 2020s). Study-wide context: Samples from collaborators originated in the United States, Italy and Spain and spanned both the acute and convalescent phases of COVID-19. The material from the prospective study consisted of cDNA or gDNA derived from T cells, B-cell-depleted T cells, or PBMCs. The dataset comprised deeply sampled blood TCRbeta repertoires from subjects exposed to, actively infected with, or recovered from COVID-19. The repertoires were released in a freely available public database intended as a resource for research on the immune response to SARS-CoV-2. The samples were drawn from two sources: the first 160 participants of the ongoing ImmuneRACE study, and 1,000 to 1,500 subjects contributed by 6 global collaborators. Sample metadata almost always included a de-identified subject ID, COVID-19 status, age in years and sex. Where HLA class I and class II types were available, the types were taken from metadata supplied by the sample provider, not from assay-based typing. Broader findings and caveats from the paper: How much clinical and demographic metadata was included differed by source and by participant, and the metadata was provided uncurated.

This clone turned up a few times. Its antigen target is currently unknown. There are no base qualities to consult, and no much larger clone falls within one base. Whole blood was collected in K2EDTA tubes by collaborating institutions according to the institutions' own protocols. For TCRbeta analysis, collaborator samples were shipped as frozen whole blood, as isolated PBMCs, or as DNA extracted from either sample type. TCRbeta CDR3 regions were amplified from genomic DNA using the immunoSEQ Assay, a bias-controlled multiplex PCR. From the authors' description of their analysis: Nucleated cell counts per sample were estimated from amplification of reference gene primers within the assay. Sequence reads were collapsed and filtered to measure the absolute abundance of every unique TCRbeta CDR3 rearrangement. For each sample, productive Simpson clonality was calculated as the square root of Simpson's diversity index over productive rearrangements. TCRdb's version of the immuneACCESS table is confined to in-frame rearrangements and falls short of the full clone set. An unresolved V gene accounts for under half of the shortfall where checked; the remainder is of unknown origin. V and J calls and clone size are given by that table; D and trimming were obtained from the DNA. The sample table contains a few hundred thousand clones; only one count was recorded for 86% of them. Roughly 1.6% of the sample is taken by the ten largest.

V loses 6 bases, J loses 1 base, and the germline ends lie 10 bases apart. Measured from the cysteine to the phenylalanine, the CDR3 is 13 residues long. Here the CDR3 DNA is all that survives: 39 bases in frame from base 1. CDR1 ENHRY and CDR2 SYGVKD were looked up in the germline V gene. The TCR originated in a woman in her fifties or sixties with acute or convalescent COVID-19. Recombination joined TRBV10-3 with TRBJ2-7, with a weak D call of TRBD2 (5 bases match). What was sequenced was peripheral blood. The CDR3 is CAIRESGSYEQYF. The DNA reads TGTGCCATCAGGGAGAGCGGATCCTACGAGCAGTACTTC.